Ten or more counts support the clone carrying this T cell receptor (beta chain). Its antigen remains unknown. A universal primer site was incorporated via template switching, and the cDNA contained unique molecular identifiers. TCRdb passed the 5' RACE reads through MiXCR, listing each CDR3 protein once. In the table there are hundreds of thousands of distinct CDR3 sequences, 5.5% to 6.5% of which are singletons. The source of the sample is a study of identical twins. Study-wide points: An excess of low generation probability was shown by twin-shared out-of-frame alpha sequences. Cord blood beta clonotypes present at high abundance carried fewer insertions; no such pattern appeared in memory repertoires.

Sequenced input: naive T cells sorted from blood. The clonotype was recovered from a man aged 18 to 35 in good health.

The CDR3 is CASSPFSPGTRQETQYF. CDR3 DNA sequence: TGTGCCAGCTCACCATTCTCTCCCGGGACACGGCAAGAGACCCAGTACTTC. This rearrangement joins TRBV18 to TRBJ2-5; D might be TRBD1 (6 bases). V shed 2 bases and J shed 2 bases, with 18 bases lying between them. Germline-derived CDR1 and CDR2 are KGHSH and LQKENI. The CDR3 runs 17 residues.